A selection of T cell receptor beta chains follows, all from one sample in a study of cytomegalovirus exposure and HLA in healthy donors. Generated by immunoSEQ multiplex PCR, the TCRdb table keeps only in-frame clones and is missing some. The data contain some 150,000 clones, over 75% of them seen just once; the ten biggest clones take up more than 3.5%. Specimen: PBMCs. The receptor source for this set is a middle-aged man in good health and CMV-seronegative. CDR3s include the opening cysteine and the closing phenylalanine or tryptophan. Each record gives: V gene, D gene, J gene, clone size, CDR3 protein, CDR3 DNA. The D gene is left open where the match is weak. Clone size is given for some rows only: seen once, a few or many times, or a class if the clone is expanded.

TRBV30	-	TRBJ2-7	-	CAAWETGVRYEQYF	TGTGCCGCATGGGAGACAGGCGTGCGTTACGAGCAGTACTTC
TRBV19	-	TRBJ1-5	-	CASSILSQPQHF	TGTGCCAGTAGTATACTGAGTCAGCCCCAGCATTTT
TRBV6-1	TRBD2	TRBJ2-3	-	CASRELAGGLDTQYF	TGTGCCAGCAGGGAGTTAGCGGGGGGGTTGGATACGCAGTATTTT
TRBV7-9	TRBD1	TRBJ2-7	-	CASSSLRTGIDEQYF	TGTGCCAGCAGCTCCTTAAGGACAGGAATCGACGAGCAGTACTTC
TRBV7-9	TRBD1	TRBJ2-2	once	CASLQGATGELFF	TGTGCCAGCTTGCAGGGGGCAACCGGGGAGCTGTTTTTT
TRBV27	TRBD1	TRBJ2-1	-	CASSPTHRGNEQFF	TGTGCCAGCAGTCCAACCCACAGGGGAAATGAGCAGTTCTTC
TRBV21-1	-	TRBJ2-6	-	CASSKEGASGANVLTF	TGTGCCAGCAGCAAAGAAGGGGCGTCTGGGGCCAACGTCCTGACTTTC
TRBV4-1	TRBD1	TRBJ2-7	-	CASSLDRALIYEQYF	TGCGCCAGCAGCCTAGACAGGGCCTTGATATACGAGCAGTACTTC
TRBV18	-	TRBJ1-1	-	CASSRPTAGRAEAFF	TGTGCCAGCTCACGTCCAACAGCCGGCAGGGCTGAAGCTTTCTTT
TRBV11-2	-	TRBJ2-5	-	CASSPRSLSAGGWSTAQYF	TGTGCCAGCAGCCCTAGGTCGTTGAGCGCTGGCGGCTGGTCGACGGCCCAGTACTTC
TRBV13	-	TRBJ1-2	-	CASSQSGGLADGYTF	TGTGCCAGCAGCCAAAGCGGGGGGCTAGCGGATGGCTACACCTTC